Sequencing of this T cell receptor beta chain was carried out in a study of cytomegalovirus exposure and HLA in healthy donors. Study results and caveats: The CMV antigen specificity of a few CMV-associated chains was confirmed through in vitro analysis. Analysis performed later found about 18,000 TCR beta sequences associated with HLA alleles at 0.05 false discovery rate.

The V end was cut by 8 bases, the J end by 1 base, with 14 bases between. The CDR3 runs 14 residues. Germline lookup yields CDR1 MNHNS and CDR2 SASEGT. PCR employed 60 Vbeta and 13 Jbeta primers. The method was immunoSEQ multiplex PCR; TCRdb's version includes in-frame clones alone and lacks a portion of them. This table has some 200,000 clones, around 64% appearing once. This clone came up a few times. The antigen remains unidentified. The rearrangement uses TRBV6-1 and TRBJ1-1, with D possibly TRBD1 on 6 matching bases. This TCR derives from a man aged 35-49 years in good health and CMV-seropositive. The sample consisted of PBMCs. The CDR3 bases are TGTGCCAGCGGCACAGGGTTACCGAACACTGAAGCTTTCTTT. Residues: CASGTGLPNTEAFF.